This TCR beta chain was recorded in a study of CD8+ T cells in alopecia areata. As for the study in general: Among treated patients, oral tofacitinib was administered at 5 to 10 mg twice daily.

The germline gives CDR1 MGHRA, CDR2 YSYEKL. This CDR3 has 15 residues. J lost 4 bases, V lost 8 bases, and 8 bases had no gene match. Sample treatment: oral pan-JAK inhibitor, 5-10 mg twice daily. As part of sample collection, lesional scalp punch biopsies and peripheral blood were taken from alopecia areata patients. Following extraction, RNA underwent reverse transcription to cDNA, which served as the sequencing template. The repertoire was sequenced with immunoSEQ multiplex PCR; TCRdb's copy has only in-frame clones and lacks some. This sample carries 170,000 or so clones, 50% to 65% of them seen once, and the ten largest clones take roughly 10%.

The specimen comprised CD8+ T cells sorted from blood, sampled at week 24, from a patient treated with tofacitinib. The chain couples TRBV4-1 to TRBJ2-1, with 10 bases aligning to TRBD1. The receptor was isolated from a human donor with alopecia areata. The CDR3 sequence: CASAAGTGVYNEQFF. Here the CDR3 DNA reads TGCGCCAGCGCTGCCGGGACAGGGGTATACAATGAGCAGTTCTTC.